The entry below gives a single T cell receptor beta chain sequence along with its context. The sample belongs to a study of blood T cell repertoires in COVID-19. This table comes from immunoSEQ multiplex PCR, and its TCRdb copy is limited to in-frame clones, with some not included. The sample has around 240,000 clones, approximately 84% seen once; the top ten hold about 2%. In germline, CDR1 is MDHEN, CDR2 SYDVKM. Trimming left V 6 bases short and J 4 bases short, with 12 bases between. The CDR3 consists of 13 residues. The sample comprised peripheral blood. V usage is TRBV28 and J usage is TRBJ1-2; D possibly corresponds to TRBD1 (6 bases). This receptor was taken from a woman aged 80 or over with acute or convalescent COVID-19. The CDR3 sequence is CASSSGQFYGYTF. The CDR3 coding sequence is TGTGCCAGCAGCTCCGGACAGTTCTATGGCTACACCTTC.